The rows below give T cell receptor beta chains drawn from one sample of a study of cytomegalovirus exposure and HLA in healthy donors. The method was immunoSEQ multiplex PCR; TCRdb's version includes in-frame clones alone and lacks a portion of them. The data show 52,000 or so clones, about 84% seen once. Sequenced: PBMCs. The source is a female donor in good health and CMV-seronegative. Each CDR3 is given with its conserved first and last residue.

v_gene: TRBV7-8; j_gene: TRBJ1-1; len: 14; CDR3aa: CASSPRTESTEAFF
v_gene: TRBV2; j_gene: TRBJ1-2; len: 14; CDR3aa: CASRADSTLYGYTF
v_gene: TRBV4-2; j_gene: TRBJ2-2; len: 16; CDR3aa: CASSPRLATNTGELFF
v_gene: TRBV9; j_gene: TRBJ2-3; len: 14; CDR3aa: CASSADSNTDTQYF
v_gene: TRBV7-9; j_gene: TRBJ2-7; len: 14; CDR3aa: CASSHRDRNYEQYF
v_gene: TRBV7-7; j_gene: TRBJ1-3; len: 13; CDR3aa: CASSPGQGNTIYF
v_gene: TRBV12-5; j_gene: TRBJ1-5; len: 17; CDR3aa: CASGLVLSRVGNQPQHF
v_gene: TRBV7-9; j_gene: TRBJ2-3; len: 14; CDR3aa: CASSLGASRDTQYF
v_gene: TRBV5-1; j_gene: TRBJ2-3; len: 13; CDR3aa: CASSALVTDTQYF
v_gene: TRBV10-1; j_gene: TRBJ2-5; len: 16; CDR3aa: CASSEIPGTSAETQYF
v_gene: TRBV28; j_gene: TRBJ1-2; len: 18; CDR3aa: CASSVTRGRGFSGYGYTF
v_gene: TRBV27; j_gene: TRBJ1-2; len: 13; CDR3aa: CASRGGGSGGYTF
v_gene: TRBV2; j_gene: TRBJ1-2; len: 15; CDR3aa: CASSSERGANYGYTF
v_gene: TRBV5-1; j_gene: TRBJ1-5; len: 15; CDR3aa: CASSLEGGFNQPQHF
v_gene: TRBV19; j_gene: TRBJ1-1; len: 13; CDR3aa: CASSFYQNTEAFF